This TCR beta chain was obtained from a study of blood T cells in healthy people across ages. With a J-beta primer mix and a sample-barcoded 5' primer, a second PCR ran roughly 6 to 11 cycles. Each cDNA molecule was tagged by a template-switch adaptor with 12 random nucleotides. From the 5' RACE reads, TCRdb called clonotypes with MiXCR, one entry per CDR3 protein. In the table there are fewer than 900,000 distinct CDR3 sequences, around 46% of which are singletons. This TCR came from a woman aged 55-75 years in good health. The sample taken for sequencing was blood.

CDR3 bases: TGTGCCAGCAGTTTAGCGGGGACAGATAAACCCAAGGAGCAGTACTTC. It is translated as CASSLAGTDKPKEQYF. The chain uses TRBV12-3 or TRBV12-4 and TRBJ2-7; the match to TRBD1 covers 7 bases. J lost 7 bases, V lost 0 bases, and 12 bases had no gene match. CDR3 length: 16 residues.